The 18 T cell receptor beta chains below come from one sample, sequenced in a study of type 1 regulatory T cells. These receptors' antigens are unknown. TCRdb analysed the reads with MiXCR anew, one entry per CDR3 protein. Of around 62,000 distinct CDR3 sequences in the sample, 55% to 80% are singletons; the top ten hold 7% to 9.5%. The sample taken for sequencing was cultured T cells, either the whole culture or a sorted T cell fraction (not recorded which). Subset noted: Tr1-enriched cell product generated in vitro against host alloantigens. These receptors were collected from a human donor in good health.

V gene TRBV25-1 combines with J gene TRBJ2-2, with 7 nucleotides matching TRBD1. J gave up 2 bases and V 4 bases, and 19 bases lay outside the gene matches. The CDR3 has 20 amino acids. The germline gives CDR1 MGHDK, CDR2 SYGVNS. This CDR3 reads CASSVGTVRAQALNTGELFF. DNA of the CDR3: TGTGCCAGCAGTGTGGGGACAGTTAGGGCTCAAGCGTTAAACACCGGGGAGCTGTTTTTT.

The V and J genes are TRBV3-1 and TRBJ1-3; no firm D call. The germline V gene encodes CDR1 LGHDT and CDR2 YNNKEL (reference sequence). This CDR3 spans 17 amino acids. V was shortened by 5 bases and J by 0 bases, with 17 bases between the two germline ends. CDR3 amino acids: CASSGLPVTVSGNTIYF. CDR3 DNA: TGTGCCAGCAGCGGGCTGCCTGTTACCGTCTCTGGAAACACCATATATTTT.

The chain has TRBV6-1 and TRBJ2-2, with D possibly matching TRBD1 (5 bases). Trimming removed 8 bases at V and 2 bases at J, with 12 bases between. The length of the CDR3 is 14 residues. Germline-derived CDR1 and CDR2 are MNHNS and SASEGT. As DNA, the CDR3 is TGTGCCAGCGCAGGGTCCCGTAACACCGGGGAGCTGTTTTTT. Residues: CASAGSRNTGELFF.

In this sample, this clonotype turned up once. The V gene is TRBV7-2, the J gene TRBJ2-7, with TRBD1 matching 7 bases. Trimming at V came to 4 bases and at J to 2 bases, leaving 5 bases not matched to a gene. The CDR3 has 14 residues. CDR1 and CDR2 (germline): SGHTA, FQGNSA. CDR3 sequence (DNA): TGTGCCAGCAGCTGGACAGGAAGCACCTACGAGCAGTACTTC. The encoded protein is CASSWTGSTYEQYF.

CDR3 region: CASSTGAPVYEQYF. CDR3 DNA sequence: TGTGCCAGCAGTACAGGGGCCCCAGTTTACGAGCAGTACTTC. The chain joins TRBV2 to TRBJ2-7, with TRBD1 matching over 7 bases. From germline, CDR1 is SNHLY and CDR2 FYNNEI. V shed 5 bases, J shed 4 bases, and the junction held 8 bases outside the gene matches. CDR3 length: 14 amino acids.

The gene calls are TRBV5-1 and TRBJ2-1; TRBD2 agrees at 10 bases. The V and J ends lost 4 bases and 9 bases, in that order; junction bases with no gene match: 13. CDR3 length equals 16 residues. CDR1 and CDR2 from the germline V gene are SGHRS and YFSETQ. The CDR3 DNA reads TGCGCCAGCAGCGCCCGGGCTAGCGGGAGCCCCGCTGAGCAGTTCTTC. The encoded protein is CASSARASGSPAEQFF.

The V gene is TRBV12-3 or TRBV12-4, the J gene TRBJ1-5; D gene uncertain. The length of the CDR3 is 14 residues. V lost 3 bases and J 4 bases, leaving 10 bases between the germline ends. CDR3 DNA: TGTGCCAGCAGTTTTGGAGCCCCGAATCAGCCCCAGCATTTT. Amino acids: CASSFGAPNQPQHF.

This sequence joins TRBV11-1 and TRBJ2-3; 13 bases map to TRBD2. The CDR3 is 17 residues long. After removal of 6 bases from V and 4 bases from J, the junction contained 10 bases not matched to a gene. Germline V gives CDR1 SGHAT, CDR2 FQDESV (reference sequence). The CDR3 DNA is TGTGCCAGCAGTTGGGGACTAGCGGGACCTAGCGCAGATACGCAGTATTTT. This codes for CASSWGLAGPSADTQYF.

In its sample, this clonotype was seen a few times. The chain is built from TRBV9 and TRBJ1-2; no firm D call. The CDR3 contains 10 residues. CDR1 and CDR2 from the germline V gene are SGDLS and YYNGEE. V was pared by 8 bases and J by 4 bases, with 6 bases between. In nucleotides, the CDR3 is TGTGCCAGTTCCGGCTATGGCTACACCTTC. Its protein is CASSGYGYTF.

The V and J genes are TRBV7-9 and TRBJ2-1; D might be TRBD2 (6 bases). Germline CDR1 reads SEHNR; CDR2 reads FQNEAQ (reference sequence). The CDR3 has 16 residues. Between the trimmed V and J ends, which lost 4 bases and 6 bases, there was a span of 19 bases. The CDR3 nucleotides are TGTGCCAGCAGCTCTTATAGCGGACAAGACCTCAATGAGCAGTTCTTC. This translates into CASSSYSGQDLNEQFF.

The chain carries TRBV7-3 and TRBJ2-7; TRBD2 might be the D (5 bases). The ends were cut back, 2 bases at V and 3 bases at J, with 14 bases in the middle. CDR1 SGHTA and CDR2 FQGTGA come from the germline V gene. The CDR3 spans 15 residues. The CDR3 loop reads CASSLGSSADYEQYF. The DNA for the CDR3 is TGTGCCAGCAGCTTAGGGAGTAGCGCAGACTACGAGCAGTACTTC.

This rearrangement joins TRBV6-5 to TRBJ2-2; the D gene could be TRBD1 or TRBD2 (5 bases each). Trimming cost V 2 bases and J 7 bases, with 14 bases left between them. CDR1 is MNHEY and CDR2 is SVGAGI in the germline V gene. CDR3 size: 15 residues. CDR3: CASSYRGGSGGELFF. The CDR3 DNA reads TGTGCCAGCAGTTACCGGGGCGGCTCGGGCGGGGAGCTGTTTTTT.

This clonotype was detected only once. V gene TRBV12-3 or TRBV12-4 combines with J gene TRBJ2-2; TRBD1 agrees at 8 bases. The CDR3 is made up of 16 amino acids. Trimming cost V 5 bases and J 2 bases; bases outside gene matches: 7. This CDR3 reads CASSAGQGINTGELFF. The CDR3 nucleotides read TGTGCCAGCAGTGCCGGACAGGGTATTAACACCGGGGAGCTGTTTTTT.

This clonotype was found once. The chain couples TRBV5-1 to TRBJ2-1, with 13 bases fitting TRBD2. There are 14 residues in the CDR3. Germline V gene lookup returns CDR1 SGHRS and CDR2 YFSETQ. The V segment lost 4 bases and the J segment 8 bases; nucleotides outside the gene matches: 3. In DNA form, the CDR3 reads TGCGCCAGCAGCCCTGGACTAGCGGGAGATGAGCAGTTCTTC. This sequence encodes CASSPGLAGDEQFF. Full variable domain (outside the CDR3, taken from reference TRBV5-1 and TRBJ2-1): KAGVTQTPRYLIKTRGQQVTLSCSPISGHRSVSWYQQTPGQGLQFLFEYFSETQRNKGNFPGRFSGRQFSNSRSEMNVSTLELGDSALYLCASSPGLAGDEQFFGPGTRLTVL.

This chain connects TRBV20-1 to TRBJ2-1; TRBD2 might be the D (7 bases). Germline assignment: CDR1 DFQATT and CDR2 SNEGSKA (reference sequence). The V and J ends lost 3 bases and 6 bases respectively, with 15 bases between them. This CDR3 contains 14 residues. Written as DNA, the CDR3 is TGCAGTGCTAGTGGCGGGGGCCTCCCCAATGAGCAGTTCTTC. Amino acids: CSASGGGLPNEQFF.

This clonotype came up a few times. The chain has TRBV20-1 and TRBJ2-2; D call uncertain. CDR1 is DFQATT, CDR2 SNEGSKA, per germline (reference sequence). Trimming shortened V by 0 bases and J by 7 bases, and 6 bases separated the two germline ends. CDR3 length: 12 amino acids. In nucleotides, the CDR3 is TGCAGTGCTAGAGATGACCGCGGGGAGCTGTTTTTT. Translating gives CSARDDRGELFF.

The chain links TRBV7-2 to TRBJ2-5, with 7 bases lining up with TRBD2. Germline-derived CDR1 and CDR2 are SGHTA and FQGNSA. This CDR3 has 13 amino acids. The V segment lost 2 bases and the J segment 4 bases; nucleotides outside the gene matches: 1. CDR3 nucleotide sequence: TGTGCCAGCAGCTTAAGCGGGGTAGAGACCCAGTACTTC. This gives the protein CASSLSGVETQYF.

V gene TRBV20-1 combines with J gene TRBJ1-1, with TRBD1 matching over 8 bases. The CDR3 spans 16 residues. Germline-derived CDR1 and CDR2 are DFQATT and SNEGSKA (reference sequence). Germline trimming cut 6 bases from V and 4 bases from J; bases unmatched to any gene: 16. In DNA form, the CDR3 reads TGCAGTGCGATAGAAGGACAGGGAGGCTGGGGCACTGAAGCTTTCTTT. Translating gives CSAIEGQGGWGTEAFF.